A single TCR beta chain is shown here with its context. Each donor had approximately 10 milliliters of peripheral blood drawn. Samples had at least 6.5 million PBMCs isolated from them. These data originate in a study of blood T cells in healthy people across ages. Primed by a sample-barcoded 5' primer and a J-beta primer mix, a second PCR proceeded for 7 to 11 cycles. MiXCR, applied by TCRdb to the 5' RACE reads, yields one record per CDR3 protein. The sample shows roughly 2 million distinct CDR3 sequences, about 50% of them seen only once. There are 15 residues in the CDR3. Germline V gene lookup returns CDR1 MNHNY and CDR2 SVGAGI (reference sequence). The ends lost 0 bases at V and 4 bases at J; junction bases unmatched: 1.

Input material: blood. This chain uses TRBV6-6 with TRBJ1-2; 11 bases agree with TRBD1. The sequence came from a woman aged 40 to 49 in good health. The CDR3 protein is CASSYSGQGGYGYTF. The CDR3 DNA reads TGTGCCAGCAGTTACTCGGGACAGGGGGGCTATGGCTACACCTTC.